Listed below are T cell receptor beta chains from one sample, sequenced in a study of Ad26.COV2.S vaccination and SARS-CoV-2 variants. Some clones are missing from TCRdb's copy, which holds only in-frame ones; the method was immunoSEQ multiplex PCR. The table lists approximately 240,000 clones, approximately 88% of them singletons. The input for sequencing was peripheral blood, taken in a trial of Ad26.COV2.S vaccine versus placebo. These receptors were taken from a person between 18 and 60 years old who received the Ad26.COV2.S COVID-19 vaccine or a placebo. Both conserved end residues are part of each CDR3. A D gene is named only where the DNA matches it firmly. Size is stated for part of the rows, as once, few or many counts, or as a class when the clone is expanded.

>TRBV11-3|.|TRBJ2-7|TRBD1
TGTGCCAGCAGCTTAGCAACAGGGGGCGCGGACGAGCAGTACTTC
CASSLATGGADEQYF
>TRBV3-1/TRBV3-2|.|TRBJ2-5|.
TGTGCCAGCAGCCAAGTAGAGACCCAGTACTTC
CASSQVETQYF
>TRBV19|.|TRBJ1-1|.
TGTGCCAGTAGTATGCAGACTACCATGAACACTGAAGCTTTCTTT
CASSMQTTMNTEAFF
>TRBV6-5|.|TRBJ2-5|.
TGTGCCAGCCGAGTGTCGGGGTCGGAGACCCAGTACTTC
CASRVSGSETQYF
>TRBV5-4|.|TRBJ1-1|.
TGTGCCAGCAGCCCTCCTCCCGGGCGTGAGCGATGCATGAACACTGAAGCTTTCTTT
CASSPPPGRERCMNTEAFF
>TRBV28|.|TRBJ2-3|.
TGTGCCAGCAGACTAGACTCCACCCCGGATACGCAGTATTTT
CASRLDSTPDTQYF
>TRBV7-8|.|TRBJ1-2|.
TGTGCCAGCAGCTTAAATGGAGGGGACACCATCTTC
CASSLNGGDTIF
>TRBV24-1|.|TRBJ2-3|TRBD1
TGTGCCACCAGTGAGCCGACAGGGGGCCACGCGTATACGCAGTATTTT
CATSEPTGGHAYTQYF
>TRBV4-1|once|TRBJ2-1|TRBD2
TGCGCCAGCAGCCAACCTGGACTAGCGGATTACAATGAGCAGTTCTTC
CASSQPGLADYNEQFF
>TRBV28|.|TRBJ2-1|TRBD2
TGTGCCAGCAGTTCCGGGACTAGCGGGGTCGGAAAGCAGTTCTTC
CASSSGTSGVGKQFF
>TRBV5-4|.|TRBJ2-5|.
TGTGCCAGCAGCCACCCACAGCGTGCCGAAGAGACCCAGTACTTC
CASSHPQRAEETQYF
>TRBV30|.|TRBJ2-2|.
TGTGCCTGGAGTGTAGGGGGGGAGCTGTTTTTT
CAWSVGGELFF
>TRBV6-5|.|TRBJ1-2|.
TGTGCCAGCAGACCCCACAAGGCGGGCTACACCTTC
CASRPHKAGYTF
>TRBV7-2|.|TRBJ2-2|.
TGTGCCAGCAGCTTCTTAGCTGGGACGGGGGCAGGAAAGGAGCTGTTTTTT
CASSFLAGTGAGKELFF
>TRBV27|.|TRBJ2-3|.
TGTGCCAGCAGTTTGGGGGCTGACTTCACAGATACGCAGTATTTT
CASSLGADFTDTQYF
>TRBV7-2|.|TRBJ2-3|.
TGTGCCAGCAGCGGCAGGGGGGGGCGCACAGATACGCAGTATTTT
CASSGRGGRTDTQYF
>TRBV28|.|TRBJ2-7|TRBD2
TGTGCCAGCACCAGGACTAGCGGGGTCTACGAGCAGTACTTC
CASTRTSGVYEQYF
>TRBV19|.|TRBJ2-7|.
TGTGCCAGTAGTACCCTCGGGTTGCCGAGGTACGAGCAGTACTTC
CASSTLGLPRYEQYF
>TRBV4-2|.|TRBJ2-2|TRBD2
TGTGCCAGCAGCCAAGATGGGCTAGCGGCGAACACCGGGGAGCTGTTTTTT
CASSQDGLAANTGELFF
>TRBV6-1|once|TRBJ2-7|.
TGTGCCAGCAGTGAATATCTGGGGGGCTCCTACGAGCAGTACTTC
CASSEYLGGSYEQYF
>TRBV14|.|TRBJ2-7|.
TGTGCCAGCAGCCCCACCACCCGCAGGGATCGGTACGAGCAGTACTTC
CASSPTTRRDRYEQYF
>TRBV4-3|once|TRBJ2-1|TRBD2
TGCGCCAGCAGCCAAGATAGAGCGGGAGGAGGGGTCAATGAGCAGTTCTTC
CASSQDRAGGGVNEQFF
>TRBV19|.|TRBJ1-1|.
TGTGCCAGTAGTATTGGAGGGTGGAACACTGAAGCTTTCTTT
CASSIGGWNTEAFF
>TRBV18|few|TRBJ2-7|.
TGTGCCAGCTCATCCCCCTCCTACGAGCAGTACTTC
CASSSPSYEQYF
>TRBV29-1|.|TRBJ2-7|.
TGCAGCGTTGAGAAGGGTTCAGGGCAGTACTTC
CSVEKGSGQYF
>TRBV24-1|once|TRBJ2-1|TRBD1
TGTGCCACCAGCAATCGACAGGGGGCAACCTACAATGAGCAGTTCTTC
CATSNRQGATYNEQFF
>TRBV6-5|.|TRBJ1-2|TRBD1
TGTGCCAGCAGTTACCCTCAGGGGGATGGCTACACCTTC
CASSYPQGDGYTF
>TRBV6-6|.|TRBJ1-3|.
TGTGCCAGCAGCAGAGGGGGTCCCGGAAACACCATATATTTT
CASSRGGPGNTIYF
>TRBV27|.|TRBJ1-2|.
TGTGCCAGCAGTTTGTCATGGGCGTATGGCTACACCTTC
CASSLSWAYGYTF
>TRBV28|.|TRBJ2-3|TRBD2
TGTGCCAGCAGTACCGGACTAGCTTTCGTTCAAACAGATACGCAGTATTTT
CASSTGLAFVQTDTQYF
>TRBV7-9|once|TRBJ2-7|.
TGTGCCAGCAGCCTAGGGCTAGCGCACTACGAGCAGTACTTC
CASSLGLAHYEQYF
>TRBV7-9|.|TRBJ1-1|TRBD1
TGTGCCAGCAGCTTATGGGCGGGACAGGGAAACACTGAAGCTTTCTTT
CASSLWAGQGNTEAFF
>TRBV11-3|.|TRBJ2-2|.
TGTGCCAGCAGCTTAGGGCCCTCCGGGGAGCTGTTTTTT
CASSLGPSGELFF
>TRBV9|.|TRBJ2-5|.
TGTGCCAGCAGCGTGGAACCGACATACCAAGAGACCCAGTACTTC
CASSVEPTYQETQYF
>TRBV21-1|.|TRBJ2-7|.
TGTGCCAGCAGCAAAAGGCGACTAGCGGGGACCTACGAGCAGTACTTC
CASSKRRLAGTYEQYF
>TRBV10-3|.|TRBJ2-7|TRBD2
TGTGCCACCAGTGTAATAGCGGGGGGGAACGAGCAGTACTTC
CATSVIAGGNEQYF
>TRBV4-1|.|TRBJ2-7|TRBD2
TGCGCCAGCACCCGGGGGGAGGTTGGCGGGAGCTCCTACGAGCAGTACTTC
CASTRGEVGGSSYEQYF
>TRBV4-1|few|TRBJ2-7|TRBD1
TGCGCCAGCAGACCTTACCAGACAGGGCTCTCCTACGAGCAGTACTTC
CASRPYQTGLSYEQYF
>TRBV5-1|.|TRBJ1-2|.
TGCGCCAGCAGCTTGGGTCAGGGAGCTAGTGGCTACACCTTC
CASSLGQGASGYTF